This is a list of T cell receptor beta chains from one sample in a study of T cells after yellow fever vaccination. From the 5' RACE reads, TCRdb called clonotypes with MiXCR, one entry per CDR3 protein. The sample contains around 63,000 distinct CDR3 sequences, roughly 7.4% of which appear only once. This specimen consisted of CD8+ T cells sorted from PBMCs, obtained 15 days after the yellow fever booster vaccination. The receptors originated from a man aged 30-40 years who received the YFV17D yellow fever vaccine. The CDR3 runs from the conserved cysteine through the conserved F or W. D genes are given only for firm matches. Size tells how often a clone was seen (once, few, many) or the class of an expanded clone, and some rows leave it out.

J: TRBJ2-1; size: medium-sized; V: TRBV27; D: NA; CDR3: CASSFGQHPTFVNEQFF; DNA: TGTGCCAGCAGTTTTGGGCAGCACCCCACGTTCGTCAATGAGCAGTTCTTC
J: TRBJ2-5; size: many; V: TRBV19; D: TRBD1; CDR3: CASRQGQETQYF; DNA: TGTGCCAGCCGACAGGGCCAAGAGACCCAGTACTTC
J: TRBJ2-2; size: many; V: TRBV7-6; D: TRBD1; CDR3: CASSSTGGTGELFF; DNA: TGTGCCAGCAGCTCCACAGGGGGCACCGGGGAGCTGTTTTTT
J: TRBJ2-5; size: many; V: TRBV6-6; D: TRBD1; CDR3: CASRPPGQGVGTETQYF; DNA: TGTGCCAGCAGACCCCCGGGACAGGGAGTCGGGACGGAGACCCAGTACTTC
J: TRBJ2-7; size: many; V: TRBV27; D: TRBD2; CDR3: CASSFTSGYEQYF; DNA: TGTGCCAGCAGTTTTACTAGCGGCTACGAGCAGTACTTC
J: TRBJ2-7; size: many; V: TRBV7-2; D: NA; CDR3: CASSWTSSSYEQYF; DNA: TGTGCCAGCAGCTGGACGTCTAGCTCCTACGAGCAGTACTTC
J: TRBJ2-1; size: many; V: TRBV12-3/TRBV12-4; D: NA; CDR3: CASSFGLHNEQFF; DNA: TGTGCCAGCAGTTTCGGACTCCACAATGAGCAGTTCTTC
J: TRBJ1-2; size: few; V: TRBV30; D: NA; CDR3: CAWSAGTSGYGYTF; DNA: TGTGCCTGGAGTGCAGGGACCTCTGGCTATGGCTACACCTTC
J: TRBJ1-5; size: few; V: TRBV27; D: NA; CDR3: CASSLSHGYQPQHF; DNA: TGTGCCAGCAGTTTATCGCATGGCTATCAGCCCCAGCATTTT
J: TRBJ2-5; size: many; V: TRBV5-6; D: NA; CDR3: CASSLPSSYQETQYF; DNA: TGTGCCAGCAGCTTGCCTAGCAGCTACCAAGAGACCCAGTACTTC
J: TRBJ1-2; size: many; V: TRBV7-2; D: NA; CDR3: CASSSALGGYTF; DNA: TGTGCCAGCAGCTCCGCCCTTGGTGGCTACACCTTC
J: TRBJ2-7; size: many; V: TRBV29-1; D: TRBD2; CDR3: CSVRLAGAYEQYF; DNA: TGCAGCGTCCGACTAGCGGGGGCCTACGAGCAGTACTTC
J: TRBJ2-2; size: many; V: TRBV24-1; D: NA; CDR3: CATSGTPRTGELFF; DNA: TGTGCCACCAGTGGGACCCCGCGCACCGGGGAGCTGTTTTTT
J: TRBJ1-5; size: many; V: TRBV7-2; D: TRBD1; CDR3: CASSPGGGAGDQPQHF; DNA: TGTGCCAGCAGCCCCGGAGGGGGCGCGGGGGATCAGCCCCAGCATTTT
J: TRBJ2-7; size: many; V: TRBV4-3; D: NA; CDR3: CASSQLEGSYEQYF; DNA: TGCGCCAGCAGCCAACTGGAGGGATCCTACGAGCAGTACTTC
J: TRBJ2-7; size: NA; V: TRBV27; D: NA; CDR3: CASGLGISYEQYF; DNA: TGTGCCAGCGGTCTAGGGATTTCCTACGAGCAGTACTTC